The 6 T cell receptor beta chains presented below share a single source sample, sequenced in a study of blood T cell repertoires in COVID-19. Sequenced by immunoSEQ multiplex PCR; TCRdb stores in-frame clones only, minus some. Here the sample spans about 150,000 clones, around 87% being singletons. The sequencing sample was made of peripheral blood. The source of these receptors is a woman in her forties or fifties with active or convalescent COVID-19.

This sequence joins TRBV15 and TRBJ1-1, with D possibly TRBD1 on 5 matching bases. Trimming shortened V by 4 bases and J by 11 bases, and 20 bases separated the two germline ends. Germline V gene sequence: CDR1 LNHNV, CDR2 YYDKDF (reference sequence). The CDR3 has 14 residues. The CDR3 DNA reads as TGTGCCACCAGCATCAGCACAGGAGAAGGGCGGGCTTTCTTT. It is translated as CATSISTGEGRAFF.

This chain connects TRBV6-5 to TRBJ2-7, with D possibly being TRBD1 (6 bases). Per the germline V gene, CDR1 is MNHEY and CDR2 is SVGAGI. Trimming removed 6 bases from V and 3 bases from J, with 18 bases in between. The CDR3 sequence is 15 residues long. CDR3: CASSLGPGHNYEQYF. In nucleotides, the CDR3 is TGTGCCAGCAGCCTTGGCCCGGGACACAACTACGAGCAGTACTTC.

This chain uses TRBV28 with TRBJ1-2; 7 nucleotides line up with TRBD1. Germline V CDR1 and CDR2: MDHEN, SYDVKM. Unmatched junction bases numbered 15, after V lost 5 bases and J lost 3 bases. The CDR3 is 17 residues long. In nucleotides, the CDR3 is TGTGCCAGCAGTACGGACAGGAAGAGGATTCGGCACTATGGCTACACCTTC. This sequence encodes CASSTDRKRIRHYGYTF.

This rearrangement joins TRBV19 to TRBJ1-2; D remains unclear. The CDR3 is 16 amino acids. Germline V lookup: CDR1 LNHDA, CDR2 SQIVND (reference sequence). Trimming left V 6 bases short and J 3 bases short, with 20 bases between. The DNA for the CDR3 is TGTGCCAGTAGGTCTCCCGGGAAGCCCTATTACTATGGCTACACCTTC. Protein product: CASRSPGKPYYYGYTF.

The chain has TRBV19 and TRBJ2-7, with a weak D call TRBD2 (5 bases). Germline CDR1 LNHDA, CDR2 SQIVND (reference sequence). The CDR3 covers 15 residues. V lost 5 bases, J lost 2 bases, and 16 bases lay in between. CDR3 nucleotides: TGTGCCAGTAGTTTCGAAACGGGATACACCTACGAGCAGTACTTC. Translated, it gives CASSFETGYTYEQYF.

The rearrangement uses TRBV13 and TRBJ2-2; D possibly corresponds to TRBD2 (6 bases). The V gene's germline CDR1 is PRHDT and CDR2 FYEKMQ (reference sequence). V was cut by 0 bases and J by 4 bases, with 12 bases left in between. This CDR3 contains 16 residues. The CDR3: CASSLGPGSGTGELFF. DNA of the CDR3: TGTGCCAGCAGCTTAGGCCCCGGGAGTGGCACCGGGGAGCTGTTTTTT.